This T cell receptor (beta chain) stems from a study of beta chain features in type 1 diabetes. This clone appeared a few times. No antigen is known for it. The V and J ends lost 6 bases and 4 bases respectively, with 12 bases between them. Germline V gene lookup returns CDR1 SGHNT and CDR2 YYREEE (reference sequence). The CDR3 length is 13 residues. CD4+ cells of the naive, central memory, regulatory and stem cell-like memory types were sorted via CD45RO/CCR7/CD25/CD127/CD95/CD27. Of the isolated RNA, all was reverse transcribed, and so the sequenced material was expressed TCRB transcripts. Profiling relied on immunoSEQ multiplex PCR, and the TCRdb table lists in-frame clones only, not all of them. Of about 260,000 clones listed, roughly 20% are singletons. Overall study findings and caveats: In patients and controls equally, PCR might favor templates that are shorter. Across all four CD4+ subsets, people with type 1 diabetes showed modestly shorter TCRB CDR3s.

The sample was naive CD4+ T cells from blood. The sequence was collected from a woman aged 40 to 49 with type 1 diabetes. The genes are TRBV5-4 and TRBJ2-3; D perhaps matches TRBD1 (6 bases). CDR3 coding DNA: TGTGCCAGCAAGGAACAGGGTGCAGATACGCAGTATTTT. This encodes CASKEQGADTQYF.